This T cell receptor (beta chain) derives from a study of shared clonotypes between healthy human individuals. General observations from the study: Non-shared clonotypes were found to have lower generation probabilities than the clonotypes that were shared by all four of the sorted-subset donors. Collection of samples was limited to blood; tissue repertoires likely differ. There were few donors, and this limited the genetic and exposure-history diversity represented. Naive CD4 clonotypes were shared across several donors at roughly 5.5%.

TCRdb's copy holds only in-frame clones and misses some; the assay was immunoSEQ multiplex PCR. Of approximately 320,000 clones listed, less than 85% are singletons. This clone was picked up a small number of times. Its antigen is currently unknown. The CDR3 extends over 15 amino acids. Trimming took off 6 bases at V and 2 bases at J, with 14 bases between the two ends. CDR1 KGHSH and CDR2 LQKENI come from the germline V gene. The receptor was derived from a young man in good health. The chain joins TRBV18 to TRBJ1-3; D remains ambiguous. Material: memory CD4+ T cells sorted from blood. Regarding subset: CD45RA-negative fraction. The chain's CDR3 is CASSPSDIPGNTIYF. CDR3 nucleotide sequence: TGTGCCAGCTCGCCAAGTGACATCCCTGGAAACACCATATATTTT. Together with reference TRBV18 and TRBJ1-3, the CDR3 gives the full variable domain: NAGVMQNPRHLVRRRGQEARLRCSPMKGHSHVYWYRQLPEEGLKFMVYLQKENIIDESGMPKERFSAEFPKEGPSILRIQQVVRGDSAAYFCASSPSDIPGNTIYFGEGSWLTVV.